This T cell receptor (beta chain) was obtained from a study of blood T cell repertoires in COVID-19. At the level of the study: Some COVID-19 samples were acute and others convalescent; all came from the United States, Italy and Spain. T cells, B-cell-depleted T cells, or PBMCs provided the cDNA or gDNA that served as material.

In the authors' methods: Estimates of nucleated cell counts were drawn from the amplification of reference gene primers. The protocol was immunoSEQ multiplex PCR, while the TCRdb copy is restricted to in-frame clones and leaves out a portion. V and J calls and clone size come straight from that table; D and trimming were deduced from the DNA. The table shows about 230,000 clones, with 84% occurring only once. CDR1 and CDR2 (germline): SGHNT, YYREEE (reference sequence). V was clipped by 0 bases and J by 3 bases; unmatched bases: 3. The CDR3 runs to 15 residues. Sequencing was performed on peripheral blood. The TCR originated in a man aged 40-49 years who had recovered from COVID-19. The chain employs TRBV5-4 and TRBJ2-7; TRBD2 agrees at 10 bases. The CDR3 nucleotides read TGTGCCAGCAGCTTGGACCTAGCGGGAGACTACGAGCAGTACTTC. Translated: CASSLDLAGDYEQYF.